A selection of T cell receptor beta chains follows, all from one sample in a study of blood T cell repertoires in COVID-19. Only in-frame clones appear in the TCRdb table, and some are missing; sequencing was by immunoSEQ multiplex PCR. This table has some 260,000 clones, around 90% appearing once. Sequencing was performed on peripheral blood. The receptors derive from a woman younger than 45 with acute or convalescent COVID-19. Each CDR3 is given with its conserved first and last residue. D genes are given only for firm matches. Clone size appears in some rows only: once, few, many, or a class for an expanded clone.

size: -; D: -; V: TRBV9; J: TRBJ1-6; CDR3: CASSVGAENSPLHF; DNA: TGTGCCAGCAGCGTAGGAGCCGAGAATTCACCCCTCCACTTT
size: once; D: -; V: TRBV5-5; J: TRBJ1-1; CDR3: CASSGRTANTEAFF; DNA: TGTGCCAGCAGCGGAAGGACAGCGAACACTGAAGCTTTCTTT
size: -; D: -; V: TRBV14; J: TRBJ2-5; CDR3: CASSAFTSHAETQYF; DNA: TGTGCCAGCAGCGCCTTTACTAGTCATGCCGAGACCCAGTACTTC
size: -; D: TRBD1; V: TRBV15; J: TRBJ1-2; CDR3: CATSRGQGVHGYTF; DNA: TGTGCCACCAGCCGGGGACAGGGGGTACATGGCTACACCTTC
size: -; D: TRBD1; V: TRBV7-2; J: TRBJ1-5; CDR3: CASSSQGARNQPQHF; DNA: TGTGCCAGCAGCTCACAGGGGGCGCGGAATCAGCCCCAGCATTTT
size: -; D: -; V: TRBV18; J: TRBJ2-1; CDR3: CASSPATGNEQFF; DNA: TGTGCCAGCTCACCGGCCACGGGCAATGAGCAGTTCTTC
size: many; D: -; V: TRBV5-4; J: TRBJ2-7; CDR3: CASYPIDSFEQYF; DNA: TGTGCCAGCTATCCGATCGACTCGTTCGAGCAGTACTTC
size: -; D: -; V: TRBV30; J: TRBJ2-7; CDR3: CAWRDYLADEQYF; DNA: TGTGCCTGGAGGGACTATCTAGCCGACGAGCAGTACTTC
size: -; D: TRBD2; V: TRBV5-4; J: TRBJ2-1; CDR3: CASSFRRELEQFF; DNA: TGTGCCAGCAGCTTCAGGCGGGAGCTTGAGCAGTTCTTC
size: -; D: TRBD1; V: TRBV7-7; J: TRBJ2-7; CDR3: CASSSGTGSSYEQYF; DNA: TGTGCTAGCAGCTCCGGGACAGGGTCCTCCTACGAGCAGTACTTC
size: -; D: -; V: TRBV24-1; J: TRBJ1-2; CDR3: CATSDGNYGYTF; DNA: TGTGCCACCAGTGACGGTAACTATGGCTACACCTTC
size: -; D: -; V: TRBV6-2/TRBV6-3; J: TRBJ2-7; CDR3: CASSWRRSYEQYF; DNA: TGTGCCAGCAGTTGGAGGCGCTCCTACGAGCAGTACTTC
size: -; D: -; V: TRBV10-3; J: TRBJ1-2; CDR3: CAISGVGDYGYTF; DNA: TGTGCCATCAGTGGGGTCGGGGACTATGGCTACACCTTC